This T cell receptor beta chain was observed in a study of identical twins. One entry per CDR3 protein, called by TCRdb with MiXCR from the 5' RACE reads. The data contain 1,800,000 or so distinct CDR3 sequences, more than 30% of them singletons. This clonotype was detected a few times. Germline V gene data show CDR1 as DFQATT and CDR2 as SNEGSKA (reference sequence). With 3 bases clipped from V and 6 bases from J, the junction kept 4 bases outside the gene matches. This CDR3 spans 14 amino acids. The source is a newborn girl in good health. Sequencing was carried out using cord blood. The chain has TRBV20-1 and TRBJ1-5, with 11 nucleotides matching TRBD1. This chain's CDR3 is CSASRTGGGQPQHF. DNA for the CDR3: TGCAGTGCTAGCCGGACAGGGGGCGGTCAGCCCCAGCATTTT.